What follows are 18 T cell receptor beta chains derived from one specimen sequenced in a study of T cell repertoires in cytomegalovirus infection. TCRdb reprocessed the reads with MiXCR, giving one entry per CDR3 protein. There are approximately 76,000 distinct CDR3 sequences in the sample; roughly 3.5% occur only once, and roughly 4.4% lies in the top ten. The specimen sequenced was PBMCs. These receptors all come from a human donor in good health (CMV status not recorded). Some clones in this sample may be carry-over from other donors' samples.

Ten or more counts support this clonotype. The chain has TRBV12-3 or TRBV12-4 and TRBJ1-2, with a weak D call TRBD1 (5 bases). V was clipped by 1 base and J by 4 bases, with 7 bases between them. The CDR3 runs to 13 residues. DNA for the CDR3: TGTGCCAGCAGTTTAGGGGGCAGCTATGGCTACACCTTC. Translation gives CASSLGGSYGYTF.

This clonotype was counted many times. V usage is TRBV20-1 and J usage is TRBJ2-3, with D possibly being TRBD2 (6 bases). V dropped 6 bases and J dropped 2 bases, with 9 bases sitting between them. The CDR3 runs 12 residues. The germline V gene has CDR1 DFQATT and CDR2 SNEGSKA (reference sequence). CDR3: CSARETTDTQYF. CDR3 DNA sequence: TGCAGTGCCCGGGAGACCACAGATACGCAGTATTTT.

This clonotype occurred many times. Written as DNA, the CDR3 is TGTGCCACCAGCAGACGTGGACTCACCACTAATGAAAAACTGTTTTTT. Residues: CATSRRGLTTNEKLFF. This chain uses TRBV15 with TRBJ1-4, with D uncertain. The CDR3 is made up of 16 amino acids. CDR1 is LNHNV, CDR2 YYDKDF, per germline (reference sequence). The V end lost 2 bases, the J end lost 2 bases, and 12 bases lay between the germline ends.

This clonotype was counted ten times or more. This chain uses TRBV4-3 with TRBJ2-2; D unresolved. Per the germline V gene, CDR1 is LGHNA and CDR2 is YSLEER. The CDR3 consists of 13 residues. Between the trimmed V and J ends, which lost 0 bases and 16 bases, there was a span of 15 bases. In DNA form, the CDR3 reads TGCGCCAGCAGCCAAGACCCCCTTGCTCGGCCGTTTTTT. It encodes CASSQDPLARPFF.

This clonotype has a count of ten or more. The chain is built from TRBV7-2 and TRBJ1-4, with D maybe TRBD1 (6 bases). Trimming removed 6 bases at V and 5 bases at J, with 7 bases between. This CDR3 contains 12 residues. The germline gives CDR1 SGHTA, CDR2 FQGNSA. The CDR3 loop is CASSQGNEKLFF. For the CDR3, the DNA is TGTGCCAGCAGTCAGGGGAATGAAAAACTGTTTTTT.

There are many counts of this clonotype. The rearrangement uses TRBV7-2 and TRBJ1-2, with D perhaps TRBD1 (5 bases). CDR3 length: 14 amino acids. V gave up 1 base and J gave up 5 bases, with 11 bases separating them. Germline V gene sequence: CDR1 SGHTA, CDR2 FQGNSA. The CDR3 DNA is TGTGCCAGCAGCTTAGGTAGACAGCAATATGGCTACACCTTC. Its translation is CASSLGRQQYGYTF.

J is TRBJ1-1 and V is TRBV20-1; no reliable D call. This CDR3 region has 11 residues. Germline CDR1 reads DFQATT; CDR2 reads SNEGSKA (reference sequence). V lost 7 bases and J 11 bases, leaving 17 bases between the germline ends. The CDR3 loop is CSVSYHLNAFF. The CDR3, as DNA: TGCAGTGTTTCGTATCACCTCAACGCTTTCTTT.

This clonotype was seen ten or more times. The gene calls are TRBV7-2 and TRBJ1-2; a weak D match, TRBD1 (6 bases). The CDR3 contains 15 residues. V lost 7 bases, J lost 3 bases, and 18 bases lay in between. Per germline, CDR1 SGHTA and CDR2 FQGNSA. The CDR3 region has the DNA TGTGCCAGCAACGGACAGTGGGGGAGAGACTATGGCTACACCTTC. Protein product: CASNGQWGRDYGYTF.

This clonotype was recorded at least ten times. This chain connects TRBV5-1 to TRBJ1-2; weak D call: TRBD1 (5 bases). The CDR3 runs to 13 residues. Germline loops: CDR1 SGHRS, CDR2 YFSETQ. Trimming pared 0 bases from V and 6 bases from J, leaving 9 bases between. The CDR3 nucleotides are TGCGCCAGCAGCTTGGATTCAGGGAATGGCTACACCTTC. Its protein product is CASSLDSGNGYTF.

Many counts were recorded for this clonotype. The chain joins TRBV29-1 to TRBJ1-1; D may be TRBD1 (6 bases). The ends were cut back, 7 bases at V and 1 base at J, with 13 bases in the middle. Germline lookup yields CDR1 SQVTM and CDR2 ANQGSEA. The CDR3 consists of 13 residues. The CDR3 sequence is CSAVGQTNTEAFF. The CDR3 DNA reads as TGCAGCGCCGTCGGACAGACGAACACTGAAGCTTTCTTT.

This clonotype was observed at least ten times. The genes are TRBV6-6 and TRBJ1-4, with 8 bases fitting TRBD1. CDR1 is MNHNY and CDR2 is SVGAGI in the germline V gene (reference sequence). V lost 5 bases to trimming and J lost 0 bases; unmatched junction nucleotides: 17. This CDR3 has 20 amino acids. The CDR3 is CASSGRQGPPLFATNEKLFF. The CDR3 DNA is TGTGCCAGCAGTGGACGACAGGGGCCGCCTTTATTTGCAACTAATGAAAAACTGTTTTTT.

This clonotype was counted a few times. The chain uses TRBV7-9 and TRBJ2-3; D unclear. Trimming stripped 2 bases from V and 0 bases from J, with 21 bases between. The CDR3 loop spans 19 amino acids. Germline loops: CDR1 SEHNR, CDR2 FQNEAQ (reference sequence). The CDR3 DNA reads TGTGCCAGCAGCTTACCAATTCGGTTCTATCAGTCTAGCACAGATACGCAGTATTTT. The encoded protein is CASSLPIRFYQSSTDTQYF.

This clonotype was seen at least ten times. The rearrangement links TRBV29-1 to TRBJ2-1; TRBD2 matches at 8 bases. The trim removed 7 bases at V and 9 bases at J, leaving 14 bases unmatched. In germline, CDR1 is SQVTM, CDR2 ANQGSEA. The CDR3 contains 14 residues. The CDR3 region is CSAGSGDVGVEQFF. As DNA, the CDR3 is TGCAGCGCCGGTAGCGGGGACGTGGGAGTTGAGCAGTTCTTC.

This clonotype has more than one count but fewer than ten. V is TRBV5-6 and J is TRBJ1-5; D call uncertain. The V gene's germline CDR1 is SGHDT and CDR2 YYEEEE. Trimming cost V 2 bases and J 0 bases, with 9 bases left between them. This CDR3 has 15 amino acids. The CDR3 DNA reads TGTGCCAGCAGCTTTTCCACACTTAGCAATCAGCCCCAGCATTTT. Its protein product is CASSFSTLSNQPQHF.

This clonotype was counted many times. The CDR3 nucleotides are TGTGCCAGCATAAGCAGGGCGACGAGTGGCTACACCTTC. Translation: CASISRATSGYTF. The chain couples TRBV2 to TRBJ1-2; D possibly corresponds to TRBD1 (5 bases). Per the germline V gene, CDR1 is SNHLY and CDR2 is FYNNEI. Trimming took off 7 bases at V and 7 bases at J, with 16 bases between the two ends. The CDR3 is 13 amino acids.

This clonotype occurred many times. The CDR3 nucleotides are TGTGCCAGCAGCCCACAGGGATGGGGGGAGACCCAGTACTTC. The encoded protein is CASSPQGWGETQYF. The chain couples TRBV7-3 to TRBJ2-5; possible D gene TRBD1, 6 bases. V lost 5 bases, J lost 5 bases, and 15 bases lay in between. Looked up from germline, CDR1 is SGHTA and CDR2 is FQGTGA. The CDR3 is 14 residues long.

This clonotype was seen repeatedly, ten times or more. This sequence joins TRBV3-1 and TRBJ2-7, with 7 bases matching TRBD1. From germline, CDR1 is LGHDT and CDR2 YNNKEL (reference sequence). The CDR3 length is 16 residues. V dropped 4 bases and J dropped 3; count of bases not matched to a gene: 12. The CDR3 reads CASSLLGDRSRYEQYF. In nucleotides, the CDR3 is TGTGCCAGCAGCCTCCTGGGGGACAGAAGCCGCTACGAGCAGTACTTC.

In this sample, this clonotype turned up many times. This rearrangement joins TRBV7-2 to TRBJ2-7; 8 bases are a match to TRBD2. V was pared by 1 base and J by 0 bases, with 8 bases of the junction left unmatched. Germline V gene lookup returns CDR1 SGHTA and CDR2 FQGNSA. The CDR3 consists of 17 residues. The CDR3 loop reads CASSLEASGLYSYEQYF. The CDR3, as DNA: TGTGCCAGCAGCTTAGAGGCTAGCGGGCTGTACTCCTACGAGCAGTACTTC.